The T cell receptor beta chain described here comes from a study of T cell responses to AZD1222 COVID-19 vaccine (dated by TCRdb to the early 2020s). For the study in its entirety: Because spike-specific TCR depth and breadth did not differ between the two schedules, AZD1222 recipients who got a second dose at roughly 4 weeks were pooled with those who got a second dose at roughly 12 weeks. A total of 240 or so trial participants underwent TCR sequencing, of whom around 210 had received two doses of AZD1222 and roughly 26 had received two doses of the MenACWY control vaccine. Trial participants were enrolled by age into 18-55, 56-69 and 70-plus year subgroups, with about 150, 27 and 61 TCR-sequenced participants respectively. On the study overall, not on this receptor specifically: Reportedly, close to half of the unique spike-specific TCRs recognized epitopes lying outside the regions that are mutated in the B.1.351 and B.1.1.7 variants. After two AZD1222 doses, spike-specific TCR breadth and depth were significantly higher than at day 0 and than in MenACWY recipients. Because no day 14 peak-response samples were available, repertoires were characterized only after the peak T cell response. Participants were mostly white British, with more females than males. The authors suggested clonal diversity may have been underestimated. The 56-69-year group was small, and its depth increase did not reach significance, likely because of low power. The vaccine-associated CD4 TCRs covered the entire spike protein, and the dominant responses fell in regions 160-218 and 743-854. Conclusions about previously exposed vaccinees were limited because only a handful of AZD1222 recipients were SARS-CoV-2 seropositive at baseline.

This clone was counted once. Its recognized antigen is unknown. No much larger clone is present one base from it, and per-base qualities are unavailable. From cysteine to phenylalanine, the CDR3 is 13 amino acids long. CDR3 DNA only is kept here, 39 bases in frame from base 1. Trimming removed 2 bases from V and 2 bases from J, leaving 6 bases between the germline ends. Looking up the germline V gene yields CDR1 MGHDK and CDR2 SYGVNS. In the paper's terms, the time point label means: baseline before first vaccination. Vaccinee samples came from UK trials COV001 and COV002, including a single-blind randomized controlled phase 2/3 trial of AZD1222 (ChAdOx1 nCoV-19) in healthy adults. For TCRbeta chain sequencing, PBMC samples were collected from trial participants at day 0 and at day 28 after the second dose. The CDR3 regions of human TCRbeta chains were analyzed by immunosequencing. Regarding the original processing steps: Repertoire TCRs were matched against a reference library of SARS-CoV-2-specific TCRs generated with the MIRA antigen-specificity platform. Breadth meant the fraction of unique TCRs that were SARS-CoV-2-associated, whereas depth meant the fraction of total T cells that were SARS-CoV-2-associated. Each spike-specific TCR was assigned to its reactive spike region and to a CD4 or CD8 class using the MIRA data. Log10-transformed breadth and depth values were compared by one-way ANOVA with Sidak's multiple comparisons tests. Entries here come from immuneACCESS through TCRdb and include only in-frame sequences with V and J called. Some clones fail to appear in such tables; in the studies checked, an unresolved V gene covers under half of the shortfall, and the cause of the remainder is unknown. That table is the source of V, J and clone size, and D and trimming were worked out from the DNA. Counted in this sample were approximately 120,000 clones; about 87% of them appeared once. The biggest ten clones account for 3.5% to 4.5% of the sample.

The receptor comes from an adult in good health. The V gene is TRBV25-1 and the J gene is TRBJ1-2; the D gene assignment is ambiguous. The source was peripheral blood, collected on day 0 of AZD1222 vaccination. The DNA reads as follows: TGTGCCAGCAGTGAACGGCAGAACTATGGCTACACCTTC. This is translated as CASSERQNYGYTF.